The clone carrying this T cell receptor (beta chain) has a count of ten or more. These data come from a study of T cells after yellow fever vaccination. The V end lost 1 base, the J end lost 2 bases, and 4 bases lay between the germline ends. Germline lookup yields CDR1 SGHDT and CDR2 YYEEEE. The CDR3 is 12 residues long. TCRdb reanalysed the 5' RACE reads using MiXCR and keeps one entry per CDR3 protein. The sample yields some 150,000 distinct CDR3 sequences, around 9.3% seen once. The chain uses TRBV5-6 and TRBJ2-7; no firm D call. The sequences come from CD8+ T cells sorted from PBMCs, collected 45 days after the yellow fever booster vaccination. The TCR sequence derives from a man aged 18 to 29 who received the YFV17D yellow fever vaccine. CDR3 sequence: CASSLTPYEQYF. For the CDR3, the DNA is TGTGCCAGCAGCTTGACCCCCTACGAGCAGTACTTC.